The 5 T cell receptor beta chains below come from one sample, sequenced in a study of Ad26.COV2.S vaccination and SARS-CoV-2 variants (TCRdb year 2021). The library was obtained by the immunoSEQ multiplex PCR assay. This is the immuneACCESS table as TCRdb keeps it, with only in-frame sequences that have V and J called. A part of the clones is gone; compared with another copy, unresolved V genes explain less than half, and the rest is unexplained. In this sample the table shows 250,000 or so clones, around nine tenths of which occur a single time. The ten most abundant clones make up 2.9% of the sample. The sample's treatment or condition label, in plain terms: some 20 received Ad26.COV2.S at low or high dose, single or two shots; 5 received placebo; per-sample allocation not given. Repertoires of vaccine and placebo recipients were sequenced from samples taken on day 63 after the first injection.

The sample consisted of peripheral blood, taken in a trial of Ad26.COV2.S vaccine versus placebo. These receptors were obtained from a person aged 18-60 years who received the Ad26.COV2.S COVID-19 vaccine or a placebo.

The gene calls are TRBV5-5 and TRBJ1-6, with D perhaps matching TRBD1 (5 bases). The germline V and J ends were trimmed by 9 bases and 5 bases, with 18 bases remaining between them. Per germline, CDR1 SGHKS and CDR2 YYEKEE (reference sequence). The CDR3 is 15 residues long. CDR3 residues: CATNRGEGHNSPLHF. CDR3 sequence (DNA): TGTGCCACCAACCGGGGGGAGGGCCATAATTCACCCCTCCACTTT. The complete variable domain, with remaining parts taken from reference TRBV5-5 and TRBJ1-6, reads DAGVTQSPTHLIKTRGQQVTLRCSPISGHKSVSWYQQVLGQGPQFIFQYYEKEERGRGNFPDRFSARQFPNYSSELNVNALLLGDSALYLCATNRGEGHNSPLHFGNGTRLTVT.

This chain's CDR3 is CASNILWDNEKLFF. The CDR3 DNA reads as TGTGCCAGCAATATTTTGTGGGATAATGAAAAACTGTTTTTT. The gene calls are TRBV5-5 and TRBJ1-4; D call uncertain. Germline V gene sequence: CDR1 SGHKS, CDR2 YYEKEE (reference sequence). The length of the CDR3 is 14 residues. The V gene lost 6 bases and the J gene lost 4 bases, with 13 bases spanning the gap.

The chain carries TRBV6-2 or TRBV6-3 and TRBJ1-2; D gene ambiguous. The CDR3 is 17 residues long. V was clipped by 0 bases and J by 1 base, with 15 bases between them. The germline V gene has CDR1 MNHEY and CDR2 SVGEGT. The chain's CDR3 is CASSYSVRSGFNYGYTF. The CDR3 DNA is TGTGCCAGCAGTTACTCCGTTCGGTCAGGCTTTAACTATGGCTACACCTTC.

The chain couples TRBV4-3 to TRBJ2-1; D ambiguous. V was pared by 3 bases and J by 6 bases, with 18 bases between. The CDR3 has 16 amino acids. In germline, CDR1 is LGHNA, CDR2 YSLEER. CDR3 region: CASSHQTSSRVNEQFF. The CDR3 DNA is TGCGCCAGCAGCCATCAAACCTCGTCTCGGGTCAATGAGCAGTTCTTC.

The chain is built from TRBV4-2 and TRBJ1-4; the D gene is possibly TRBD1 (6 bases). CDR1 LGHNA and CDR2 YNFKEQ come from the germline V gene. Trimming took 1 base from V and 8 from J, leaving 8 bases between them. This CDR3 region has 13 residues. The CDR3 sequence is CASSQAQGEKLFF. The CDR3 DNA follows: TGTGCCAGCAGCCAAGCGCAGGGGGAAAAACTGTTTTTT.